What follows describes a single T cell receptor beta chain. In this sample, this clonotype turned up a few times. Its antigen is still unknown. No base-level quality is on record; no much larger clone is a single base apart. The CDR3 spans 15 residues, from the cysteine through the phenylalanine. Only CDR3 DNA is held: 45 bases, read in frame from base 1. CDR1 and CDR2 (ENHRY, SYGVKD) derive from the germline V gene. The V end loses 3 bases and the J end loses 3 bases, and a stretch of 15 bases separates them. The iRepertoire nested amplicon-rescue multiplex PCR (arm-PCR) platform was used to amplify TCR alpha and beta CDR3 regions from RNA. One-step reverse transcription and amplification used about 95-400 ng of tissue mRNA or PBMC total RNA as input. Following bead purification, Illumina adapters were added by a secondary multiplex PCR, and the libraries were gel-purified between 200 and 400 bp. Demultiplexing relied on internal 6-nucleotide barcodes carried by the libraries. The libraries were sequenced on an Illumina MiSeq using 2x220 or 2x250 nucleotide paired-end reads. Per the source publication's procedure: FLASH 1.2.11 was used to merge paired reads, and BWA-MEM then aligned the reads to the GRCh37 human genome before TRA and TRB reads were extracted. V and J assignment used an IMGT-derived reference of cassette sequences and CDR3 motifs that included pseudogenes. Reads were translated in three frames, and productive CDR3s were defined as those with a C...FGXG motif and no stop codons. A clonotype was defined as a unique combination of a V-J cassette pair and a CDR3 amino acid sequence. Reads were filtered by Hamming distance, with the threshold set by the sequence error rate of each sample in mapped regions. In-frame beta chains were kept once TCRdb had trimmed the public reads at Q25 with fastp and called clones with MiXCR. Duplicate CDR3 protein sequences are folded into a single record with the most common DNA and genes. It is TCRdb's table, rather than the study itself, that gives the V and J calls and clone size. In this sample the table shows around 350,000 distinct CDR3 sequences, around 38% of which occur a single time. The top ten clones comprise more than 10% of the sample.

The source of the sample is a study of glioma-infiltrating T cells (dated by TCRdb to about 2016). At the level of the whole study: The low-grade gliomas were WHO grade II oligodendrogliomas or astrocytomas, while the glioblastomas were WHO grade IV tumors sampled at initial diagnosis rather than at recurrent diagnosis. Glioma patients received dexamethasone for six or fewer days before surgery. The sequencing target for blood libraries was about 4.5- to 10-fold coverage of 950,000 to 1,000,000 peripheral T cells. Sequencing of TCR alpha- and beta-chain repertoires was performed on glioma tissue, on non-neoplastic brain tissue, and on matched peripheral blood mononuclear cells. Each tissue-infiltrating repertoire was compared with the same patient's peripheral blood repertoire to measure divergence between tissue and blood T-cell populations. Three low-grade glioma patients, about eight primary glioblastoma patients and three non-glioma patients contributing non-neoplastic brain tissue were included in the paired cohort.

Findings and caveats that apply to the study as a whole: VJ-independent divergence between tissue and blood was below expectation in non-neoplastic patients but above expectation in all gliomas, especially low-grade gliomas. Group comparisons were based on small numbers of patients: three non-neoplastic, three low-grade glioma and roughly 8 glioblastoma patients. Only a very small number of CDR3 sequences turned up in both tissue and blood, a result put down to high CDR3 diversity combined with limited sampling. Patients with low tissue-blood divergence were marked by a signature set of shared blood CDR3 motifs, and that set was depleted in highly divergent patients.

Surgical brain or tumor specimens were cryofrozen in liquid nitrogen immediately after resection, and peripheral blood cells were collected concurrently. The receptor was derived from a human donor with low-grade glioma or glioblastoma, undergoing nonglioma brain surgery, or in good health (not recorded which). The V gene is TRBV10-3 and the J gene is TRBJ2-7; the D gene could be either TRBD1 or TRBD2, each agreeing at 5 bases. Input material: glioma tissue, nonneoplastic brain tissue, or PBMCs (not recorded which). The DNA is as follows: TGTGCCATCAGTGAAACCGGGACGGAGCACTACGAGCAGTACTTC. Its amino acids are CAISETGTEHYEQYF.